The 29 T cell receptor beta chains in this list originate from one sample, sequenced in a study of T cells in Graves' hyperthyroidism and ophthalmopathy. RNA transcripts yielded amplified TCR beta CDR3 regions. When the TCR CDR3 underwent first-round RT-PCR, the HTBI primer set was used. One entry per CDR3 protein results from TCRdb running MiXCR on the multiplex PCR reads. The repertoire has about 520,000 distinct CDR3 sequences, approximately 25% of them found once; the top ten carry approximately 10%. Sequencing was carried out using blood. Receptors originate from a woman in her twenties or thirties with Graves' ophthalmopathy.

The V and J genes are TRBV29-1 and TRBJ1-1; D not resolved. Trimming shortened V by 6 bases and J by 0 bases, and 8 bases separated the two germline ends. This CDR3 has 12 residues. Per the germline V gene, CDR1 is SQVTM and CDR2 is ANQGSEA. The CDR3: CSVRPMNTEAFF. As DNA, the CDR3 is TGCAGCGTGAGACCCATGAACACTGAAGCTTTCTTT.

This clonotype occurred many times. CDR3 residues: CASSYRGPNQPQHF. The DNA of the CDR3 is TGTGCCAGCAGTTACAGGGGTCCCAATCAGCCCCAGCATTTT. The chain employs TRBV7-2 and TRBJ1-5, with TRBD1 matching 7 bases. Germline V gene data show CDR1 as SGHTA and CDR2 as FQGNSA. The V segment lost 6 bases and the J segment 3 bases; nucleotides outside the gene matches: 5. The CDR3 runs 14 residues.

This clonotype appeared many times. The chain uses TRBV5-1 and TRBJ2-2, with D hard to call. V was cut by 1 base and J by 0 bases, with 7 bases left in between. The CDR3 consists of 15 residues. Germline CDR1 and CDR2: SGHRS and YFSETQ. CDR3 loop: CASSLRLANTGELFF. Here the CDR3 DNA reads TGCGCCAGCAGCTTGAGGCTAGCGAACACCGGGGAGCTGTTTTTT.

This clonotype was found many times. DNA of the CDR3: TGTGCCAGCAGTTACGCTGGGAGTAACTATGGCTACACCTTC. Encoded protein: CASSYAGSNYGYTF. The genes are TRBV6-2 or TRBV6-3 and TRBJ1-2, with no clear D. Looked up from germline, CDR1 is MNHEY and CDR2 is SVGEGT. The CDR3 covers 14 residues. V lost 2 bases to trimming and J lost 1 base, with 8 bases between them.

Many counts were recorded for this clonotype. This chain links TRBV12-3 or TRBV12-4 with TRBJ1-2; D is undetermined. Deletions cut 4 bases from V and 7 bases from J, with 10 bases between. The CDR3 is 12 residues long. As DNA, the CDR3 is TGTGCCAGCAGTTACGGGCGTCGTGGCTACACCTTC. It encodes CASSYGRRGYTF.

This clonotype has ten or more counts. This chain uses TRBV20-1 with TRBJ1-2, with D uncertain. The CDR3 runs to 14 residues. CDR1 DFQATT and CDR2 SNEGSKA come from the germline V gene (reference sequence). V dropped 5 bases and J dropped 3 bases, with 16 bases sitting between them. The CDR3 DNA follows: TGCAGTGCTGTTGACTCGGTGAAGGACTATGGCTACACCTTC. This encodes CSAVDSVKDYGYTF.

This clonotype came up many times. J is TRBJ1-3 and V is TRBV12-3 or TRBV12-4, with D possibly being TRBD1 (6 bases). The CDR3 has 17 amino acids. V lost 6 bases to trimming and J lost 0 bases, with 18 bases between them. The CDR3 DNA follows: TGTGCCAGCAGCCCACAGAAGGGGGGACTCTCTGGAAACACCATATATTTT. Translation: CASSPQKGGLSGNTIYF.

In regard to this clonotype: A much more abundant neighbour one base away suggests this may be a read error. This chain connects TRBV12-3 or TRBV12-4 to TRBJ2-2, with unresolved D. There are 14 residues in the CDR3. Trimming took 3 bases from V and 2 from J, leaving 7 bases between them. The CDR3 region is CASSFSENTGELFF. The CDR3 DNA follows: TGTGCCAGCAGTTTTTCGGAAAACACCGGGGAGCTGTTTTTT.

This clonotype appeared many times. The rearrangement joins TRBV19 to TRBJ1-1; D is unresolved. Trimming stripped 5 bases from V and 1 base from J, with 14 bases between. There are 15 residues in the CDR3. Germline CDR1 LNHDA, CDR2 SQIVND (reference sequence). CDR3 protein: CASSSHSVENTEAFF. CDR3 DNA: TGTGCCAGTAGTTCCCACAGCGTCGAGAACACTGAAGCTTTCTTT.

This clonotype was found many times. V is TRBV7-2 and J is TRBJ2-7, with D perhaps matching TRBD1 (7 bases). The CDR3 consists of 15 residues. CDR1 SGHTA and CDR2 FQGNSA come from the germline V gene. Trimming shortened V by 2 bases and J by 2 bases, and 13 bases separated the two germline ends. CDR3 residues: CASSLLFRGAYEQYF. The CDR3 region has the DNA TGTGCCAGCAGCTTATTGTTCAGGGGGGCCTACGAGCAGTACTTC.

The chain joins TRBV11-1 to TRBJ1-1; 10 bases fit TRBD1. Germline CDR1 is SGHAT and CDR2 is FQDESV (reference sequence). J gave up 5 bases and V 4 bases, and 13 bases lay outside the gene matches. CDR3 length equals 17 residues. The CDR3 reads CASSSKGTGALITEAFF. DNA of the CDR3: TGTGCCAGCAGCTCTAAGGGGACAGGGGCCTTAATTACTGAAGCTTTCTTT. Looking up the rest from reference TRBV11-1 and TRBJ1-1 gives the full variable domain: EAEVAQSPRYKITEKSQAVAFWCDPISGHATLYWYRQILGQGPELLVQFQDESVVDDSQLPKDRFSAERLKGVDSTLKIQPAELGDSAMYLCASSSKGTGALITEAFFGQGTRLTVV.

V usage is TRBV2 and J usage is TRBJ2-5, with TRBD1 matching 8 bases. Germline V gives CDR1 SNHLY, CDR2 FYNNEI. V was clipped by 6 bases and J by 0 bases; unmatched bases: 3. There are 14 residues in the CDR3. The CDR3 DNA reads TGTGCCAGCAGGCAGGGGGCTTACCAAGAGACCCAGTACTTC. Translated, it gives CASRQGAYQETQYF.

V usage is TRBV3-1 and J usage is TRBJ1-3; D uncertain. The germline gives CDR1 LGHDT, CDR2 YNNKEL (reference sequence). The CDR3 totals 15 residues. Trimming cost V 0 bases and J 4 bases, with 10 bases left between them. CDR3 nucleotides: TGTGCCAGCAGCCAAGAATGGGCGTCGGGAAACACCATATATTTT. This encodes CASSQEWASGNTIYF.

This clonotype has ten or more counts. This rearrangement joins TRBV7-9 to TRBJ1-1; D is undetermined. V gave up 2 bases and J gave up 0 bases, with 7 bases separating them. Germline assignment: CDR1 SEHNR and CDR2 FQNEAQ (reference sequence). This CDR3 is built from 14 residues. The CDR3 protein is CASSLLRVNTEAFF. CDR3 nucleotides: TGTGCCAGCAGCTTACTGAGAGTGAACACTGAAGCTTTCTTT. Complete variable domain (other parts from reference TRBV7-9 and TRBJ1-1): DTGVSQNPRHKITKRGQNVTFRCDPISEHNRLYWYRQTLGQGPEFLTYFQNEAQLEKSRLLSDRFSAERPKGSFSTLEIQRTEQGDSAMYLCASSLLRVNTEAFFGQGTRLTVV.

The V and J genes are TRBV12-3 or TRBV12-4 and TRBJ2-2; possibly TRBD2 for D (5 bases). The germline V and J ends were trimmed by 3 bases and 4 bases, with 9 bases remaining between them. The CDR3 sequence is 14 residues long. This CDR3 reads CASSFQTITGELFF. In nucleotides, the CDR3 is TGTGCCAGCAGTTTCCAGACTATCACCGGGGAGCTGTTTTTT.

There are many counts of this clonotype. This rearrangement joins TRBV5-1 to TRBJ1-1, with D perhaps matching TRBD1 (6 bases). The CDR3 spans 13 residues. CDR1 is SGHRS, CDR2 YFSETQ, per germline. With 6 bases removed from V and 3 bases from J, the gap between germline ends came to 12 bases. This chain's CDR3 is CASKKKGDTEAFF. The CDR3 nucleotides read TGCGCCAGCAAGAAAAAGGGGGACACTGAAGCTTTCTTT.

This clonotype was seen many times. CDR3 in DNA: TGTGCCAGCAGCGCTAGCCTGCTCCAAGAGACCCAGTACTTC. Protein sequence: CASSASLLQETQYF. The chain employs TRBV7-9 and TRBJ2-5; D is possibly TRBD2 (5 bases). The ends were cut back, 5 bases at V and 1 base at J, with 11 bases in the middle. Looked up from germline, CDR1 is SEHNR and CDR2 is FQNEAQ (reference sequence). The CDR3 loop spans 14 amino acids.

This clonotype was recorded many times. This chain links TRBV28 with TRBJ1-6; D remains ambiguous. CDR3 size: 14 residues. Germline V gives CDR1 MDHEN, CDR2 SYDVKM. V dropped 3 bases and J dropped 3 bases, with 6 bases sitting between them. CDR3: CASSLAFYNSPLHF. The CDR3 coding sequence is TGTGCCAGCAGTTTGGCATTCTATAATTCACCCCTCCACTTT. The full variable domain, completed using reference TRBV28 and TRBJ1-6, is DVKVTQSSRYLVKRTGEKVFLECVQDMDHENMFWYRQDPGLGLRLIYFSYDVKMKEKGDIPEGYSVSREKKERFSLILESASTNQTSMYLCASSLAFYNSPLHFGNGTRLTVT.

The sample holds many counts of this clonotype. The chain uses TRBV4-3 and TRBJ1-2, with D perhaps matching TRBD1 (5 bases). CDR3 size: 17 residues. The V gene's germline CDR1 is LGHNA and CDR2 YSLEER. V was cut by 4 bases and J by 3 bases, with 21 bases left in between. CDR3 residues: CASSRQRAEGAYYGYTF. DNA of the CDR3: TGCGCCAGCAGCCGACAGAGGGCTGAAGGGGCTTACTATGGCTACACCTTC.

This clonotype was seen just once. The genes are TRBV29-1 and TRBJ2-5; 8 bases fit TRBD2. This CDR3 comprises 13 residues. Per the germline V gene, CDR1 is SQVTM and CDR2 is ANQGSEA. V dropped 5 bases and J dropped 4; count of bases not matched to a gene: 6. Here the CDR3 reads CSVSSGRGETQYF. CDR3 DNA sequence: TGCAGCGTTTCGAGCGGGAGAGGAGAGACCCAGTACTTC.

The gene calls are TRBV19 and TRBJ1-2; D is unresolved. The CDR3 loop spans 12 amino acids. Germline CDR1 LNHDA, CDR2 SQIVND (reference sequence). The V and J ends lost 6 bases and 6 bases respectively, with 11 bases between them. In DNA form, the CDR3 reads TGTGCCAGTAGAGAAGGGTACGATGGCTACACCTTC. Residues: CASREGYDGYTF.

This clonotype appeared many times. The V and J genes are TRBV6-4 and TRBJ2-7; TRBD1 agrees at 9 bases. V was pared by 6 bases and J by 3 bases, with 6 bases of the junction left unmatched. CDR3 length equals 14 residues. CDR1 MRHNA and CDR2 SNTAGT come from the germline V gene. The CDR3 spells CASSFRDRVYEQYF. The CDR3 region has the DNA TGTGCCAGCAGCTTCCGGGACAGGGTCTACGAGCAGTACTTC.

Note on this clonotype: One base away lies a much larger clone, so this may be a sequencing read error. This chain's CDR3 is CACSPDSIANQPQHF. The CDR3, as DNA: TGTGCCTGCAGCCCGGACAGTATAGCAAATCAGCCCCAGCATTTT. This chain links TRBV7-2 with TRBJ1-5, with D possibly TRBD1 on 6 matching bases. From germline, CDR1 is SGHTA and CDR2 FQGNSA. CDR3 length: 15 residues. Variable domain in full (rest from reference TRBV7-2 and TRBJ1-5): GAGVSQSPSNKVTEKGKDVELRCDPISGHTALYWYRQSLGQGLEFLIYFQGNSAPDKSGLPSDRFSAERTGGSVSTLTIQRTQQEDSAVYLCACSPDSIANQPQHFGDGTRLSIL.

This clonotype was seen ten or more times. This rearrangement joins TRBV7-3 to TRBJ1-5; D is possibly TRBD1 (6 bases). Germline assignment: CDR1 SGHTA and CDR2 FQGTGA. V was trimmed by 7 bases and J by 7 bases, leaving 26 bases between them. The CDR3 is 17 residues long. CDR3 loop: CASISTTGDTVYQPQHF. In nucleotides, the CDR3 is TGTGCCAGCATCTCAACGACTGGGGACACCGTGTACCAGCCCCAGCATTTT.

This clonotype was recorded at least ten times. The chain is built from TRBV28 and TRBJ2-7; 9 positions match TRBD1. The CDR3 sequence is 14 residues long. The germline V gene encodes CDR1 MDHEN and CDR2 SYDVKM. J was trimmed by 1 base and V by 6 bases; bases with no gene match: 4. The CDR3 protein is CASRTGTGSYEQYF. The CDR3 nucleotides read TGTGCCAGCAGAACCGGGACAGGGTCCTACGAGCAGTACTTC.

This clonotype was counted only a few times. The V gene is TRBV6-1, the J gene TRBJ1-1; D is uncertain. The CDR3 has 14 residues. The V gene lost 2 bases and the J gene lost 0 bases, with 7 bases spanning the gap. Germline V gives CDR1 MNHNS, CDR2 SASEGT. The CDR3 region is CASSERYMNTEAFF. The CDR3 DNA sequence: TGTGCCAGCAGTGAACGGTACATGAACACTGAAGCTTTCTTT.

This clonotype was found many times. The gene calls are TRBV6-2 or TRBV6-3 and TRBJ1-5; D is ambiguous. The CDR3 consists of 14 residues. CDR1 and CDR2 (germline): MNHEY, SVGEGT. V was pared by 7 bases and J by 0 bases, with 10 bases between. The CDR3 region is CASNGLDSNQPQHF. The CDR3 DNA sequence: TGTGCCAGCAACGGACTCGATAGCAATCAGCCCCAGCATTTT.

This clonotype was picked up many times. The chain carries TRBV14 and TRBJ2-7, with D unresolved. The germline V gene encodes CDR1 SGHDN and CDR2 FVKESK. Deletions cut 0 bases from V and 1 base from J, with 7 bases between. The CDR3 extends over 14 amino acids. The CDR3: CASSQDSNSYEQYF. The CDR3 DNA follows: TGTGCCAGCAGCCAAGATTCGAATTCCTACGAGCAGTACTTC.

The V gene is TRBV20-1, the J gene TRBJ1-2; D call uncertain. This CDR3 contains 10 residues. Germline V gene lookup returns CDR1 DFQATT and CDR2 SNEGSKA (reference sequence). CDR3 residues: CSAKRFGYTF. The CDR3 DNA is TGCAGCGCCAAAAGGTTCGGCTACACCTTC.